This T cell receptor (beta chain) was found in a study of Graves' ophthalmopathy and Graves' hyperthyroidism. This clonotype was found many times. Amplified material comprised TCR beta CDR3 regions derived from RNA transcripts. The first round was an RT-PCR with HTBI primers, and the second round was a multiplex PCR. TCRdb re-analysed the multiplex PCR reads in MiXCR, keeping a single row per CDR3 protein. The repertoire holds hundreds of thousands of distinct CDR3 sequences, under 15% seen once, with 8% to 10% in the top ten. V shed 3 bases, J shed 4 bases, and the junction held 7 bases outside the gene matches. The CDR3 is 16 residues long. CDR1 is DFQATT, CDR2 SNEGSKA, per germline (reference sequence).

Sequencing input: blood. The sequence was collected from a woman in her thirties with Graves' ophthalmopathy. The chain joins TRBV20-1 to TRBJ2-2, with 11 positions matching TRBD1. The CDR3: CSARRRTGGFTGELFF. CDR3 nucleotides: TGCAGTGCTAGGAGACGGACAGGGGGCTTCACCGGGGAGCTGTTTTTT.